Listed below are T cell receptor beta chains from one sample, sequenced in a study of OX40 agonist ivuxolimab in advanced cancers. This table comes from immunoSEQ multiplex PCR, and its TCRdb copy is limited to in-frame clones, with some not included. The table includes about 53,000 clones, around 85% detected once. The material was CD4+ or CD8+ T cells sorted from blood, obtained in a trial of the OX40 agonist ivuxolimab. The receptor source for this set is an adult with an advanced solid tumor such as melanoma, head and neck, liver or kidney cancer. CDR3s include the opening cysteine and the closing phenylalanine or tryptophan. The D gene is left open where the match is weak. Clone size is stated in some rows and not others, as once, few, many or a class when expanded.

TRBJ2-1	-	TRBV13	12	-	TGTGCCAGCAGCCCCCGATACAATGAGCAGTTCTTC	CASSPRYNEQFF
TRBJ2-7	-	TRBV10-3	15	-	TGTGCCATCAGTGACAGGGTAGGCTTTAGAGGCGAGCAGTACTTC	CAISDRVGFRGEQYF
TRBJ1-1	-	TRBV27	13	-	TGTGCCAGCAGGAACCCCAGGAACACTGAAGCTTTCTTT	CASRNPRNTEAFF
TRBJ1-1	-	TRBV10-3	13	TRBD1	TGTGCCATCACCGGACAGGGGGCGGGTGAAGCTTTCTTT	CAITGQGAGEAFF
TRBJ1-2	-	TRBV6-5	15	TRBD1	TGTGCCAGCAGCGCGACAGGGGACACTAACTATGGCTACACCTTC	CASSATGDTNYGYTF
TRBJ2-7	-	TRBV5-6	13	-	TGTGCCAGCAGCTGGGGGACTTTTAACGAGCAGTACTTC	CASSWGTFNEQYF
TRBJ1-1	-	TRBV18	14	-	TGTGCCAGCTCACCGGGGGGCCAGGGGAAATCAGCTTTCTTT	CASSPGGQGKSAFF
TRBJ1-1	-	TRBV19	12	-	TGTGCCAGTAGTCCCCGGACAGCTGAAGCTTTCTTT	CASSPRTAEAFF
TRBJ1-5	few	TRBV30	13	-	TGTGCCTGGAGTCGAGGGTCTGAGCAGCCCCAGCATTTT	CAWSRGSEQPQHF
TRBJ2-3	-	TRBV5-5	13	-	TGTGCCAGCAGCTTGGCGCCCACAGATACGCAGTATTTT	CASSLAPTDTQYF
TRBJ2-3	-	TRBV19	13	-	TGTGCCAGTAGTGCACCCCCCCGTGATACGCAGTATTTT	CASSAPPRDTQYF
TRBJ1-1	-	TRBV2	11	-	TGTGCCAGCACGTTGAACACTGAAGCTTTCTTT	CASTLNTEAFF
TRBJ2-3	once	TRBV4-1	13	-	TGCGCCAGTACGACGACGGGGGCGGATACGCAGTATTTT	CASTTTGADTQYF
TRBJ2-7	-	TRBV21-1	15	-	TGTGCCAGCAGCAAGCCCCCAGGGCCCTCCTACGAGCAGTACTTC	CASSKPPGPSYEQYF
TRBJ2-7	-	TRBV5-1	13	-	TGCGCCAGCAGCTTGGCCCCAGGGGTCGAGCAGTACTTC	CASSLAPGVEQYF
TRBJ2-3	-	TRBV29-1	11	-	TGCAGCGTTGGTAGCACAGATACGCAGTATTTT	CSVGSTDTQYF
TRBJ1-1	-	TRBV18	15	-	TGTGCCAGCTCACCCCCCCTTGCCATGAACACTGAAGCTTTCTTT	CASSPPLAMNTEAFF
TRBJ2-5	-	TRBV6-5	14	-	TGTGCCAGCAGGAACTCGGCCTACCAAGAGACCCAGTACTTC	CASRNSAYQETQYF
TRBJ2-6	once	TRBV10-3	13	TRBD1	TGTGCCATCAGGGGACAGTCCCTCAACGTCCTGACTTTC	CAIRGQSLNVLTF
TRBJ1-3	-	TRBV6-5	15	-	TGTGCCAGCAGTGTAAACAGGGATCCTGGAAACACCATATATTTT	CASSVNRDPGNTIYF
TRBJ1-3	-	TRBV19	15	-	TGTGCCAGTAGTGTACGGATGCCCCCTGGAAACACCATATATTTT	CASSVRMPPGNTIYF
TRBJ1-1	-	TRBV30	13	-	TGTGCCTGGGTTCCCTTCCCGGGCTCTGAAGCTTTCTTT	CAWVPFPGSEAFF
TRBJ2-1	-	TRBV7-3	14	TRBD2	TGTGCCAGCAGCCCTGGGACTAGCGGGAGGGCCTTGGTCTTC	CASSPGTSGRALVF
TRBJ2-7	-	TRBV29-1	13	-	TGCAGCGTTCTCCTCGGTAGCGCCTACGAGCAGTACTTC	CSVLLGSAYEQYF
TRBJ1-1	few	TRBV7-2	15	-	TGTGCCAGCAGCTCTAACTCAGGGCTCAACACTGAAGCTTTCTTT	CASSSNSGLNTEAFF
TRBJ2-1	few	TRBV5-6	13	TRBD1	TGTGCCAGCAGCCGGACAGGCTTAAATGAGCAGTTCTTC	CASSRTGLNEQFF
TRBJ2-5	-	TRBV9	15	-	TGTGCCAGCAGCCTCCGAGGGGAGGCGGGGGAGACCCAGTACTTC	CASSLRGEAGETQYF
TRBJ2-7	-	TRBV6-1	13	-	TGTGCCAGCAGTCTACAGGGTCGGAACGAGCAGTACTTC	CASSLQGRNEQYF
TRBJ2-1	-	TRBV6-6	11	-	TGTGCCAGCAACACCTACAATGAGCAGTTCTTC	CASNTYNEQFF
TRBJ2-1	-	TRBV11-2	15	-	TGTGCCAGCAGCTTAGCGGGAGTGTTGTACAATGAGCAGTTCTTC	CASSLAGVLYNEQFF
TRBJ2-1	-	TRBV18	17	-	TGTGCCAGCTCACCAGCAGCAGGACGGAGCTCCTACAATGAGCAGTTCTTC	CASSPAAGRSSYNEQFF
TRBJ1-2	-	TRBV28	19	TRBD1	TGTGCCAGCAGCCCCTTAGCCCTCCCGCGAAAGGGGGCCAACTATGGCTACACCTTC	CASSPLALPRKGANYGYTF
TRBJ2-1	few	TRBV11-2	15	-	TGTGCCAGCAGCCCGGGGGCCGGCGGGTACAATGAGCAGTTCTTC	CASSPGAGGYNEQFF
TRBJ2-3	once	TRBV2	12	-	TGTGCCAGCAGCGAACTTTCAGATACGCAGTATTTT	CASSELSDTQYF
TRBJ1-2	-	TRBV6-1	14	TRBD1	TGTGCCAGCAGTGAACGGGACAGGGTTGGTGGCTACACCTTC	CASSERDRVGGYTF
TRBJ2-3	-	TRBV5-1	17	TRBD2	TGCGCCAGCAGCTTGGCCAGACTAGCATTGGACACAGATACGCAGTATTTT	CASSLARLALDTDTQYF
TRBJ1-5	-	TRBV6-5	12	-	TGTGCCAGTGGGCAGGGGAATCAGCCCCAGCATTTT	CASGQGNQPQHF
TRBJ2-5	-	TRBV6-1	12	-	TGTGCCAGCAGTGGCGACCGGGAGACCCAGTACTTC	CASSGDRETQYF
TRBJ1-1	-	TRBV28	15	TRBD1	TGTGCCAGCACCCCCCGCAGGGGGAAGGCGACTGAAGCTTTCTTT	CASTPRRGKATEAFF
TRBJ1-3	-	TRBV25-1	16	-	TGTGCCAGCGTCCGGGACGGACCTTTCTCTGGAAACACCATATATTTT	CASVRDGPFSGNTIYF